What follows is one T cell receptor (beta chain) and its context. These data come from a study of blood T cell repertoires in COVID-19. Overall study context: Donors in the United States, Italy and Spain gave samples during acute or convalescent COVID-19. The cDNA or gDNA used as material had been derived from T cells, B-cell-depleted T cells, or PBMCs.

CDR1 and CDR2 from the germline V gene are LNHDA and SQIVND (reference sequence). The V gene end was trimmed by 5 bases and the J gene end by 8 bases; junction bases not matched to a gene: 6. The CDR3 is made up of 14 amino acids. Profiling relied on immunoSEQ multiplex PCR, and the TCRdb table lists in-frame clones only, not all of them. In the table there are tens of thousands of clones, roughly 90% of which are singletons. The chain uses TRBV19 and TRBJ1-5; 10 nucleotides agree with TRBD1. The specimen was peripheral blood. The clonotype was recovered from a human donor in a cohort sampled during active COVID-19. This CDR3 is CASSPTGGGEPQHF. DNA of the CDR3: TGTGCCAGTAGTCCGACAGGGGGCGGTGAGCCCCAGCATTTT.